The rows below give T cell receptor beta chains drawn from one sample of a study of T cells after yellow fever vaccination. TCRdb called the 5' RACE reads again in MiXCR, with one record for every CDR3 protein. The sample shows fewer than 400,000 distinct CDR3 sequences, 6.2% of them seen only once. The sample here was PBMCs, taken 5 days after the yellow fever booster vaccination. Receptors originate from a man aged 30 to 39 who received the YFV17D yellow fever vaccine. Each CDR3 is given without its conserved first and last residue. Size values are once, few and many counts, or a class for expanded clones, and some rows have none.

CDR3	length	size	J	V
SVEEPGQPYGYT	12	few	TRBJ1-2	TRBV29-1
ASRGTPGETQY	11	many	TRBJ2-5	TRBV2
ASTAPGQKYEQY	12	few	TRBJ2-7	TRBV6-1
ASRGLAGITYEQY	13	once	TRBJ2-7	TRBV6-2/TRBV6-3
ASSPGVTEAF	10	few	TRBJ1-1	TRBV5-1
SARDRLAGVNEQF	13	many	TRBJ2-1	TRBV20-1
SARDLRGTEAF	11	few	TRBJ1-1	TRBV20-1
ASSPEEYSNQPQH	13	few	TRBJ1-5	TRBV12-3/TRBV12-4
ASSETSGALNEQF	13	many	TRBJ2-1	TRBV6-1
ASSLGEQETQY	11	many	TRBJ2-5	TRBV5-1
ASSEGGLPEKTQY	13	few	TRBJ2-5	TRBV5-4
ASSPSAGTVGYEQY	14	many	TRBJ2-7	TRBV18
ASSIVGEQF	9	.	TRBJ2-1	TRBV19
ASSYSSYPVTGGSGANVLT	19	many	TRBJ2-6	TRBV6-2/TRBV6-3
ASSSLPGGGNTGELF	15	few	TRBJ2-2	TRBV7-9
ASSSRRGSSSTEAF	14	many	TRBJ1-1	TRBV7-9
TSSEAGGSHEQY	12	many	TRBJ2-7	TRBV1
ASSAGTQTYNEQF	13	few	TRBJ2-1	TRBV5-1
ASRQPGLETNEQF	13	.	TRBJ2-1	TRBV5-1
ASSFQGAPNTGELF	14	few	TRBJ2-2	TRBV7-2
ASSLDGTPPDTQY	13	few	TRBJ2-3	TRBV5-1
ASSPWDQTYEQF	12	few	TRBJ2-1	TRBV7-6
ASSPKGGIGVRFSGANVLT	19	.	TRBJ2-6	TRBV18
ASSLAGLKDTQY	12	few	TRBJ2-3	TRBV7-2
SAPPSGRAEDTQY	13	few	TRBJ2-3	TRBV20-1
ASSVTGGGPGF	11	few	TRBJ2-1	TRBV9
ASTAGFGGYT	10	.	TRBJ1-2	TRBV5-4
ASSPLVAESIYNEQF	15	few	TRBJ2-1	TRBV5-6
ASSLGRGGTEAF	12	many	TRBJ1-1	TRBV5-1
ASSLSGGQVGTGELF	15	.	TRBJ2-2	TRBV28
ASRISASYEQY	11	many	TRBJ2-7	TRBV5-1
ASTLGPKRGELF	12	few	TRBJ2-2	TRBV12-3/TRBV12-4
ASSPGLAGRGYNEQF	15	many	TRBJ2-1	TRBV5-1